This T cell receptor beta chain derives from a study of blood T cell repertoires in COVID-19. Looking at the study overall: PBMCs, B-cell-depleted T cells, or T cells provided the cDNA or gDNA that made up the material.

Source study methods: Amplification of reference gene primers provided the estimated nucleated cell counts. Measured with immunoSEQ multiplex PCR; TCRdb has only the in-frame clones, and not every one. V, J and clone size are those of that table, while D and trimming were read from the DNA. The data show 300,000 to 400,000 clones, with roughly nine tenths seen just once and under 3% held by the top ten. This clone turned up a few times. J was trimmed by 7 bases and V by 1 base; bases with no gene match: 10. CDR1 and CDR2 from the germline V gene are MNHNS and SASEGT. The CDR3 runs 17 residues. The chain joins TRBV6-1 to TRBJ2-3; 11 nucleotides line up with TRBD1. This TCR was sampled from a woman aged 25 to 39 with COVID-19, enrolled during active disease. The sequencing input was peripheral blood. The CDR3 coding sequence is TGTGCCAGCAGTGAAGGAGCCTGGACAGGGGGCGCACATACGCAGTATTTT. Translation gives CASSEGAWTGGAHTQYF.